Detailed here is one TCR beta chain. Its antigen remains unidentified. The sample holds no much larger clone one base away, and base qualities are not on file. Counted from cysteine to phenylalanine, this CDR3 has 15 amino acids. Only the CDR3 portion is preserved as DNA: 45 bases, with reading frame beginning at the first base. The junction shows trimming of 6 bases on V and 2 bases on J, and the gene matches do not reach 8 bases of it. CDR1 is given as SGHTA and CDR2 as FQGNSA, both from the germline V gene. The source of the sample is a study of identical twins (dated by TCRdb to 2016 to 2017). For the study in its entirety: The study deep-sequenced TCR alpha and beta repertoires from monozygotic twins, unrelated adults of various ages and cord blood to test whether fetal clonotypes persist. To rule out contamination, the twin experiments were replicated at different times with different library preparation protocols.

Every donor was a healthy Caucasian. The twin cohort comprised three pairs of female monozygotic twins, all aged roughly 18 to 30 years. RNA for TCR libraries was isolated from peripheral blood mononuclear cells. The paper as a whole reports these results and caveats: Because the same donors could not be followed over many years, conclusions were based on cross-sectional statistical analysis. Invariant T cells such as MAIT and iNKT could partly confound zero-insertion analyses, though diverse VJ usage argued against this for most clonotypes. In monozygotic twins, recombination models systematically underestimated out-of-frame TCR alpha sharing, but the models matched the sharing seen between unrelated individuals. Compared with coincidental sharing between unrelated individuals, an excess of low generation-probability sequences was observed among out-of-frame TCR alpha sequences shared between twins. Excess twin sharing in beta out-of-frame sequences was weaker because fewer shared sequences lowered the signal-to-noise ratio. Abundant cord blood beta clonotypes carried fewer insertions; young adult naive repertoires showed a weaker similar trend, while memory repertoires showed none.

The protocol used for the library was 5' RACE. The instrument was an Illumina HiSeq 2000. Template switching added a universal primer binding site, and the final cDNA carried a unique molecular identifier that allowed TCR cDNA molecules to be counted accurately. Specific primers in the conserved constant-segment region were used to synthesize first-strand cDNA for the TCR alpha and beta chains. To control for contamination, each cDNA library was double barcoded with a SMART-Mk sample barcode plus Illumina barcodes. TruSeq adapter sequences, together with Illumina sample barcodes, were added in two successive PCR steps. The Illumina HiSeq platform was used with custom primers to sequence TCR alpha and beta cDNA libraries. Processing in the source paper ran as follows. Unique molecular identifiers were extracted from raw reads with MiGEC, and CDR3 positions were determined with MiXCR. For each individual, recombination models were inferred using an EM algorithm with the repgenHMM and IGoR tools. Shared clonotypes were analyzed with the tcR package in R, and sharing was normalized by the product of cloneset sizes. To study raw recombination without the effects of thymic and clonal selection, out-of-frame nonproductive sequences were analyzed. The public reads were run again by TCRdb, first through fastp at Q25 and then through MiXCR, and only productive beta chains were kept. Rows are unified per CDR3 protein, each entry keeping the most common DNA and genes. For this entry, the V and J calls and clone size follow TCRdb and not the study's own pipeline. The sample contains some 660,000 distinct CDR3 sequences, around 8.3% of them found a single time. The top ten clones comprise 0.75% to 1% of the sample.

Separately, the same data were catalogued under a study of yellow fever vaccine responses in identical twins. The second study also describes: The authors reported that the T cell response to vaccination in identical twins appeared partly convergent and partly personalized. The study precisely tracked vaccine-responding T cell clones in identical twins.

Sequencing was performed on PBMCs. This sequence was found in a young woman in good health. This chain joins TRBV7-2 to TRBJ2-7, with 9 central nucleotides matching TRBD1. The DNA reads as follows: TGTGCCAGCAGTTCGCAACAGGGGGCGGCCTACGAGCAGTACTTC. The encoded protein is CASSSQQGAAYEQYF. The CDR3 plus the reference TRBV7-2 and TRBJ2-7 genes for the other parts give the full variable domain: GAGVSQSPSNKVTEKGKDVELRCDPISGHTALYWYRQSLGQGLEFLIYFQGNSAPDKSGLPSDRFSAERTGGSVSTLTIQRTQQEDSAVYLCASSSQQGAAYEQYFGPGTRLTVT.